The clone carrying this T cell receptor (beta chain) was recorded a few times. These data originate in a study of blood T cell repertoires in COVID-19. The CDR3 extends over 15 amino acids. Germline V gene data show CDR1 as SNHLY and CDR2 as FYNNEI. The V end was cut by 2 bases, the J end by 8 bases, with 15 bases between. How the authors handled the data: Amplification with reference gene primers provided the estimates of nucleated cell counts. Generated by immunoSEQ multiplex PCR, the TCRdb table keeps only in-frame clones and is missing some. V and J calls plus clone size are reproduced from that table; the DNA served to infer D and trimming. The sample includes fewer than 350,000 clones, 85% of them seen just once.

This rearrangement joins TRBV2 to TRBJ1-4, with a possible D match to TRBD1 (5 bases). Sequencing was carried out using PBMCs or T cells enriched from blood (not recorded which). The sequence came from a woman between 45 and 60 years old who had recovered from COVID-19. CDR3 sequence reads: CASSETGRAGEKLFF. As DNA, the CDR3 is TGTGCCAGCAGTGAAACGGGCAGGGCAGGGGAAAAACTGTTTTTT.